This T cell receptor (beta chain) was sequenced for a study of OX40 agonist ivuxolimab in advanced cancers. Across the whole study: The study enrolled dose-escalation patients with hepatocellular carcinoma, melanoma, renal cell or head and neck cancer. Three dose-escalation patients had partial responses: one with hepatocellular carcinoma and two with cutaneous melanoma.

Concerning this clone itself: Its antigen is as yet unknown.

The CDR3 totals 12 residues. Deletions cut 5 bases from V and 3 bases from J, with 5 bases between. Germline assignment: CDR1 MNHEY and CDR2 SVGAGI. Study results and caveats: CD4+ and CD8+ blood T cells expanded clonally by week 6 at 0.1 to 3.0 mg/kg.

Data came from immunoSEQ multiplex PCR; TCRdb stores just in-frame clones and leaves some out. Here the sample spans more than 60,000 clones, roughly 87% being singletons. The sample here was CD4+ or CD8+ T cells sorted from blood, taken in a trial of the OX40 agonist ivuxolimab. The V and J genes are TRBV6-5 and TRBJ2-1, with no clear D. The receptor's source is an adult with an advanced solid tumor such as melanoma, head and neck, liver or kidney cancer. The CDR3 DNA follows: TGTGCCAGCAGTCCGGGCTACAATGAGCAGTTCTTC. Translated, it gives CASSPGYNEQFF.